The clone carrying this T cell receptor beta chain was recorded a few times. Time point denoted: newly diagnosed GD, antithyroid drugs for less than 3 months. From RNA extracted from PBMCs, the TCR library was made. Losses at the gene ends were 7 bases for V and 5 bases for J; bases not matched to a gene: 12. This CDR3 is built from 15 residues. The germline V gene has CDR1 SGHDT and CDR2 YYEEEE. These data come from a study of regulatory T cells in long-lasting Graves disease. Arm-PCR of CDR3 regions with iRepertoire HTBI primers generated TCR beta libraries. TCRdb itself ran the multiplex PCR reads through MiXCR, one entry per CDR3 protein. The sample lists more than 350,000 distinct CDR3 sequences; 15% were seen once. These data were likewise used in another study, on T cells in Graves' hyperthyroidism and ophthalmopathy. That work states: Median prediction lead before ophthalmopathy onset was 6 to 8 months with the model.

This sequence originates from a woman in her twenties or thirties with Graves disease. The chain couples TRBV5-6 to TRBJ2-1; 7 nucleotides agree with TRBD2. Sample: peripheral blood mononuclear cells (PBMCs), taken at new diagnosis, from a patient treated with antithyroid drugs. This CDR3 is CASLELGTTNNEQFF. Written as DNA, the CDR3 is TGTGCCAGCTTAGAGCTCGGGACTACAAACAATGAGCAGTTCTTC.